This T cell receptor (beta chain) was identified in a study of PD-L1 blockade in urothelial cancer. As for the study in general: It was in the mid-2010s that patients started atezolizumab at 1,200 mg intravenously every 3 weeks.

Germline loops: CDR1 SQVTM, CDR2 ANQGSEA. The CDR3 spans 14 residues. J was trimmed by 5 bases and V by 7 bases; bases with no gene match: 7. Time point meaning: peripheral blood 6 weeks after treatment start. Sequencing was performed with immunoSEQ multiplex PCR; in TCRdb, only in-frame clones are kept and a portion is missing. The table includes 48,000 or so clones, more than 80% detected once. Sequences were derived from PBMCs, sampled around atezolizumab (anti-PD-L1) treatment. The receptor comes from a man between 65 and 79 years old with urothelial cancer. The chain couples TRBV29-1 to TRBJ2-1; 11 bases are shared with TRBD2. CDR3 protein: CSAGGTSGHNEQFF. CDR3 coding DNA: TGCAGCGCGGGGGGGACTAGCGGTCACAATGAGCAGTTCTTC.